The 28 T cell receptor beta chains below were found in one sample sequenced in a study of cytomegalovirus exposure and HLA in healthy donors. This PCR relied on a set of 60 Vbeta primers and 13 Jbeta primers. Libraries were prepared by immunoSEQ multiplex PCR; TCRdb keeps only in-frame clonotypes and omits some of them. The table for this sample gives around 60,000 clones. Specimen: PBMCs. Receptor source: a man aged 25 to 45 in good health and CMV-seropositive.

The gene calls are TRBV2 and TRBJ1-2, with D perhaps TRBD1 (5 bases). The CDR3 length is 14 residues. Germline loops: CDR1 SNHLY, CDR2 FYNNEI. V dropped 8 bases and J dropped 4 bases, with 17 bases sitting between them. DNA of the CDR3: TGTGCCAGCGGAACAGGCTTAGGTGGCTATGGCTACACCTTC. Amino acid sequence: CASGTGLGGYGYTF.

CDR3 nucleotide sequence: TGTGCCAGCAGCCGCCCGACAGGGGGGACCTACGAGCAGTACTTC. It yields the protein CASSRPTGGTYEQYF. This chain connects TRBV5-6 to TRBJ2-7; 9 positions agree with TRBD1. CDR1 is SGHDT, CDR2 YYEEEE, per germline. The ends lost 4 bases at V and 2 bases at J; junction bases unmatched: 7. This CDR3 has 15 residues.

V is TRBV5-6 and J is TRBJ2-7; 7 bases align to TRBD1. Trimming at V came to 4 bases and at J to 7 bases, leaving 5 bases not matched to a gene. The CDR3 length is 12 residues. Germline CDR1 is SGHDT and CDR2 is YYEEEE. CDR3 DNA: TGTGCCAGCAGCAGACAGGGTGGAGAGCAGTACTTC. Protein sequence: CASSRQGGEQYF.

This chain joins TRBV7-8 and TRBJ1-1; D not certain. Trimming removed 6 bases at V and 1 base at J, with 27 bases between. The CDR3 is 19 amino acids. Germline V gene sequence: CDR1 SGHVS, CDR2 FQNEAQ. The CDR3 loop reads CASRSTRVWSHRTNTEAFF. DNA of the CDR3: TGTGCCAGCAGATCCACTAGGGTCTGGTCACACCGAACGAACACTGAAGCTTTCTTT.

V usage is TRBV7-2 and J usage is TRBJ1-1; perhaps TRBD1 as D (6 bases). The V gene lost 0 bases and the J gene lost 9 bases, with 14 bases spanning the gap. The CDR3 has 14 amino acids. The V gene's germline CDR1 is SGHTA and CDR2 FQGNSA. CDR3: CASSLALHDRQAFF. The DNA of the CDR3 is TGTGCCAGCAGCTTAGCCCTACATGACAGGCAAGCTTTCTTT.

As DNA, the CDR3 is TGTGCCTGGAGTTACGGGGGGGCCTTTAATACGCAGTATTTT. It is translated as CAWSYGGAFNTQYF. The chain couples TRBV30 to TRBJ2-3, with 8 nucleotides matching TRBD2. Germline trimming cut 2 bases from V and 7 bases from J; bases unmatched to any gene: 8. CDR1 and CDR2 (germline): GTSNPN, SVGIG (reference sequence). This CDR3 is built from 14 residues.

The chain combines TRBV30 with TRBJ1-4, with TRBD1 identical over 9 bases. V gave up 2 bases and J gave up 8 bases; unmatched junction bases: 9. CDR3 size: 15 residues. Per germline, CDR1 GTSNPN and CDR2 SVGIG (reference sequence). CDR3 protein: CAWSRGQGAGEKLFF. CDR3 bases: TGTGCCTGGAGTAGGGGACAGGGAGCGGGCGAAAAACTGTTTTTT.

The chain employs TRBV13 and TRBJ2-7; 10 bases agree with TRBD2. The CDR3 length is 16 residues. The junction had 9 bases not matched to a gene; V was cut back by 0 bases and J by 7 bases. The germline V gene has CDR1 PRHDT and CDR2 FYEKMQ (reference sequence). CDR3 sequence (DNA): TGTGCCAGCAGCTTAGGTAGCGGGGGGACGTTCTGGGAGCAGTACTTC. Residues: CASSLGSGGTFWEQYF.

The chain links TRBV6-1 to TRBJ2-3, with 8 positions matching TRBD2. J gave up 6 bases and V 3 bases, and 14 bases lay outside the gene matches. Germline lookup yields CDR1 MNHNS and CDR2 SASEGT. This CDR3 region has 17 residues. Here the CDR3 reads CASSDRAGVTGSDTQYF. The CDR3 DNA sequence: TGTGCCAGCAGTGACAGAGCGGGGGTTACCGGGTCGGATACGCAGTATTTT.

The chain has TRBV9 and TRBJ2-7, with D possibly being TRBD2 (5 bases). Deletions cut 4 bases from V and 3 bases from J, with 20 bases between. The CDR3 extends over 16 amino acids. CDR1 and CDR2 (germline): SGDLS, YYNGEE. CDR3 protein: CASSPKVGEDLYEQYF. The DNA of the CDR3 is TGTGCCAGCAGCCCCAAGGTGGGAGAGGACCTCTACGAGCAGTACTTC.

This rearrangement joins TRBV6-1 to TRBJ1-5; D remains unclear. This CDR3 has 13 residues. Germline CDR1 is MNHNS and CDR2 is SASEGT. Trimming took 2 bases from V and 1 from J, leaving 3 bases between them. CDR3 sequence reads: CASSEQSNQPQHF. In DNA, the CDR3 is TGTGCCAGCAGTGAACAAAGCAATCAGCCCCAGCATTTT.

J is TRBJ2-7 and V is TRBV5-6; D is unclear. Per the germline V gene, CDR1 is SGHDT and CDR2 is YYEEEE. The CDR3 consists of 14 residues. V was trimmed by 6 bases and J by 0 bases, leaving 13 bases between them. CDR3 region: CASTNSARSYEQYF. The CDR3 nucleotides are TGTGCCAGCACAAACAGTGCCCGCTCCTACGAGCAGTACTTC.

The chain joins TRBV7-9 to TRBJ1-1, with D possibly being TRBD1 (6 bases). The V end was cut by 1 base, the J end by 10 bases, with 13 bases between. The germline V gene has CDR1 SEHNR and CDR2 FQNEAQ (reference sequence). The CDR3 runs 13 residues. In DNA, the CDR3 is TGTGCCAGCAGCTTAGTAGGGGGTAGGATAGCTTTCTTT. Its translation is CASSLVGGRIAFF.

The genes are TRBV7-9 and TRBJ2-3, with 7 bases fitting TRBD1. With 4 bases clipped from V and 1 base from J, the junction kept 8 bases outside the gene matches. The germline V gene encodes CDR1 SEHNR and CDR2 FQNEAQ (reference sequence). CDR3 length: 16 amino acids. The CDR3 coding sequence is TGTGCCAGCAGCTACCCCGACAGGGCCGGCACAGATACGCAGTATTTT. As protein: CASSYPDRAGTDTQYF.

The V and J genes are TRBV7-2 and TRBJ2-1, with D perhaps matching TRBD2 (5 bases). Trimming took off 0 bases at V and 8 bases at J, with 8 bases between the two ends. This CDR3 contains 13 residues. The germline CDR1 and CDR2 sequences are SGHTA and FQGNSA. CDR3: CASSLARVDEQFF. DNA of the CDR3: TGTGCCAGCAGCTTAGCGCGGGTCGATGAGCAGTTCTTC.

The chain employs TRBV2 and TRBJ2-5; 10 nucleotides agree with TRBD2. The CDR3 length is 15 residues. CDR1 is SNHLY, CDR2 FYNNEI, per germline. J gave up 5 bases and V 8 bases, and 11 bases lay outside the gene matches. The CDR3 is CASSGERGGAETQYF. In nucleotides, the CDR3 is TGTGCCAGCTCCGGGGAGCGGGGGGGCGCGGAGACCCAGTACTTC.

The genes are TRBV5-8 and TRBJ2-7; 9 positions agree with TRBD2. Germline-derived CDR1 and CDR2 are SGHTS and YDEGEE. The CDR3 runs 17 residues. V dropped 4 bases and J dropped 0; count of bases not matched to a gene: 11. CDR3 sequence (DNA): TGTGCCAGCAGCCTGTGGACTAGCGTTAGGAGCTCCTACGAGCAGTACTTC. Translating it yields CASSLWTSVRSSYEQYF.

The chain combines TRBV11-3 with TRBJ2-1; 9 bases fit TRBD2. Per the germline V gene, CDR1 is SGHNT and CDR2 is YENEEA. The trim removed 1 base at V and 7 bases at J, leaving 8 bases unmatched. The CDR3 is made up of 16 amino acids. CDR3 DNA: TGTGCCAGCAGCTTAGGTGGCGGGGGGGCATGGAATGAGCAGTTCTTC. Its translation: CASSLGGGGAWNEQFF.

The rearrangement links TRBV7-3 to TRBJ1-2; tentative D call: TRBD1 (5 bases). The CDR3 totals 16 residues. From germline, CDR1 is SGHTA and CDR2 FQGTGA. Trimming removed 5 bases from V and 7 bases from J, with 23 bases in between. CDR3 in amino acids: CASSPFRPGTSGGYTF. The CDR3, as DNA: TGTGCCAGCAGCCCCTTCCGCCCGGGGACTTCTGGTGGCTACACCTTC.

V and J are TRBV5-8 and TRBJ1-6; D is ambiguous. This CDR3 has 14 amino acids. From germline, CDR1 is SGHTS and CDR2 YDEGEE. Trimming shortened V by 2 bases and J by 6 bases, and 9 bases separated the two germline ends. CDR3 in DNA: TGTGCCAGCAGCTTCCGAGGTGGTAATTCACCCCTCCACTTT. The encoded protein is CASSFRGGNSPLHF.

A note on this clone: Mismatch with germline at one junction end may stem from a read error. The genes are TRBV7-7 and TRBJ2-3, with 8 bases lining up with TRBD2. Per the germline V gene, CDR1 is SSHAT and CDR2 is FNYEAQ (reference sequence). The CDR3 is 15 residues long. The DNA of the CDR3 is TGTGCTAGCAGCTTAGATACGGGAGGGGCAGATACGCAGTATTTT. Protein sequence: CASSLDTGGADTQYF.

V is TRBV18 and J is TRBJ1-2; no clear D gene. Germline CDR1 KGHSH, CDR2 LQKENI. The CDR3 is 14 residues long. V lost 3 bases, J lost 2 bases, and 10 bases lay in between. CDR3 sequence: CASSPIQTNYGYTF. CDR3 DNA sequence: TGTGCCAGCTCACCTATACAGACAAACTATGGCTACACCTTC.

The CDR3, as DNA: TGTGCCAGCAGTTCCCCGGGACTAGCGGGAGAAACTGAGCAGTTCTTC. Protein: CASSSPGLAGETEQFF. The chain carries TRBV6-6 and TRBJ2-1; 14 positions match TRBD2. The CDR3 consists of 16 residues. Trimming cost V 4 bases and J 9 bases; bases outside gene matches: 8. CDR1 is MNHNY, CDR2 SVGAGI, per germline (reference sequence).

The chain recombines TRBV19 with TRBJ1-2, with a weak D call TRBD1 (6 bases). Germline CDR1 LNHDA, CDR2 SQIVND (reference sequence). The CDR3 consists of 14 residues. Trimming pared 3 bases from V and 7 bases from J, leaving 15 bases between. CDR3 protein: CASSIGQGMGGYTF. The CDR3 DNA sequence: TGTGCCAGTAGTATCGGGCAGGGGATGGGTGGCTACACCTTC.

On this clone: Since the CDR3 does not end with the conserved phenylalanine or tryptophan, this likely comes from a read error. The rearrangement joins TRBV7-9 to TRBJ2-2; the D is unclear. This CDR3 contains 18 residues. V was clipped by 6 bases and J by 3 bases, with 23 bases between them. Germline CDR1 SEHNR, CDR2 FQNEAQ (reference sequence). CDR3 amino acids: CASSEESVGEVDTGELFL. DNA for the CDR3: TGTGCCAGCAGTGAAGAATCAGTAGGAGAAGTCGACACCGGGGAGCTGTTTCTT.

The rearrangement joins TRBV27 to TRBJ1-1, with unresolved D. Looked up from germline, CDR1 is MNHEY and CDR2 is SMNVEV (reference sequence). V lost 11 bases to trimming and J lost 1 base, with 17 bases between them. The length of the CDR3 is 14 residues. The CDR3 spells CASFPLAENTEAFF. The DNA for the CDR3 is TGTGCCTCCTTTCCCCTGGCGGAGAACACTGAAGCTTTCTTT.

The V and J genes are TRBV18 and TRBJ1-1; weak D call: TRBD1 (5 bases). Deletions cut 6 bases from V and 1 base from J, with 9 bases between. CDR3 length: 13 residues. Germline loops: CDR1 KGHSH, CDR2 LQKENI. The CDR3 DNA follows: TGTGCCAGCTCGTCGACAGAGAACACTGAAGCTTTCTTT. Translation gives CASSSTENTEAFF.

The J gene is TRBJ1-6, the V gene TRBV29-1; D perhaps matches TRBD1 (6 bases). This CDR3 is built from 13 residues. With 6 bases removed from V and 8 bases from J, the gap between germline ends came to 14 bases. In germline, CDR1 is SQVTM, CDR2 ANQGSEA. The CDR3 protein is CSVRGGTDSPLHF. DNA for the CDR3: TGCAGCGTCCGAGGGGGTACGGATTCACCCCTCCACTTT.